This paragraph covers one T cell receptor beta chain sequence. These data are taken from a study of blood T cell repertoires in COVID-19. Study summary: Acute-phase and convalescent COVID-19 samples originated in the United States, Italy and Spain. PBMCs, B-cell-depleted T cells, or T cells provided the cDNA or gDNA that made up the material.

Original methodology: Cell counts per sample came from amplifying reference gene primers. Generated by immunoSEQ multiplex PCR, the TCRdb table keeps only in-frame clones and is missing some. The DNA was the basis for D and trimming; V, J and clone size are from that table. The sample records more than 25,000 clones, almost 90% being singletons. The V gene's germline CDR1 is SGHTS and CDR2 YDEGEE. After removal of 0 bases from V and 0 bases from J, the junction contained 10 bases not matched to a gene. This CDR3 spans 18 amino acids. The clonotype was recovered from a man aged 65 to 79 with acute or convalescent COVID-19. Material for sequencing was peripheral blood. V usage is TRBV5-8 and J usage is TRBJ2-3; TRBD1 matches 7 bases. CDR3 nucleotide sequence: TGTGCCAGCAGCTTGGTCCGGGACAGCTCACCTAGCACAGATACGCAGTATTTT. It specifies CASSLVRDSSPSTDTQYF.